The TCR beta chain under discussion was sequenced for a study of blood T cell repertoires in COVID-19. The CDR3 covers 14 residues. With 7 bases removed from V and 6 bases from J, the gap between germline ends came to 16 bases. CDR1 SGHVS and CDR2 FQNEAQ come from the germline V gene. A few counts support this clone. The data were produced by immunoSEQ multiplex PCR, yet TCRdb's version contains in-frame clones alone and is incomplete. The sample includes approximately 160,000 clones, 70% to 85% seen only once; the top ten take about 6.8%. The source of this sequence is a woman between 50 and 59 years old in a cohort sampled during active or convalescent COVID-19. The chain recombines TRBV7-8 with TRBJ2-1, with a possible D match to TRBD1 (7 bases). Specimen: peripheral blood. CDR3 residues: CASTRRGRLNEQFF. As DNA, the CDR3 is TGTGCCAGCACGAGGAGGGGGCGTCTCAATGAGCAGTTCTTC.